What follows describes a single T cell receptor beta chain. Its antigen is still unknown. This specimen comes from a study of cytomegalovirus exposure and HLA in healthy donors. PCR amplification relied on 60 Vbeta primers (plus 13 Jbeta primers). Repertoires were generated with immunoSEQ multiplex PCR, while TCRdb's copy carries only in-frame clones and drops some. The data contain about 43,000 clones, under 65% of them singletons. CDR3 size: 14 residues. Germline V gives CDR1 SQVTM, CDR2 ANQGSEA. V shed 2 bases and J shed 5 bases, with 14 bases lying between them. Broader study findings: After further analysis at a later stage, some 15,000 TCR beta sequences were associated with HLA alleles at 0.05 false discovery rate.

The V and J genes are TRBV29-1 and TRBJ2-3; perhaps TRBD2 as D (7 bases). This TCR was sampled from a human donor in good health. The specimen sequenced was PBMCs. CDR3 DNA sequence: TGCAGCGTTGAATGGGCCGGGGGGCTAGATACGCAGTATTTT. Translating it yields CSVEWAGGLDTQYF.